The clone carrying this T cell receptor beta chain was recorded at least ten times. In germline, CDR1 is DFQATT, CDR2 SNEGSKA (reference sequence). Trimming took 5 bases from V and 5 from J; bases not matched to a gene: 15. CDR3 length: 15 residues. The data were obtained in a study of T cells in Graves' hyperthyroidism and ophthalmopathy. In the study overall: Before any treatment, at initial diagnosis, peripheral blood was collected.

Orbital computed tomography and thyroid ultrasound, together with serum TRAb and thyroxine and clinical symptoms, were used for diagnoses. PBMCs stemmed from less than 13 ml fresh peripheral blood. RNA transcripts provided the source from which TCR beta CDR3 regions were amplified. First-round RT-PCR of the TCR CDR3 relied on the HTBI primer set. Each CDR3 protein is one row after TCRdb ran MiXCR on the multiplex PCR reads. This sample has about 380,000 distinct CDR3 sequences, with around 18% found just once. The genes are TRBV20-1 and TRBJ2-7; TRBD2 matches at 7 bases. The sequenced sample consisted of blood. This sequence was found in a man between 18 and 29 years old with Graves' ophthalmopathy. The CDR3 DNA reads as TGCAGTGCTGAGAATCCGGGGGGAAGACTCCACGAGCAGTACTTC. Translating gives CSAENPGGRLHEQYF.